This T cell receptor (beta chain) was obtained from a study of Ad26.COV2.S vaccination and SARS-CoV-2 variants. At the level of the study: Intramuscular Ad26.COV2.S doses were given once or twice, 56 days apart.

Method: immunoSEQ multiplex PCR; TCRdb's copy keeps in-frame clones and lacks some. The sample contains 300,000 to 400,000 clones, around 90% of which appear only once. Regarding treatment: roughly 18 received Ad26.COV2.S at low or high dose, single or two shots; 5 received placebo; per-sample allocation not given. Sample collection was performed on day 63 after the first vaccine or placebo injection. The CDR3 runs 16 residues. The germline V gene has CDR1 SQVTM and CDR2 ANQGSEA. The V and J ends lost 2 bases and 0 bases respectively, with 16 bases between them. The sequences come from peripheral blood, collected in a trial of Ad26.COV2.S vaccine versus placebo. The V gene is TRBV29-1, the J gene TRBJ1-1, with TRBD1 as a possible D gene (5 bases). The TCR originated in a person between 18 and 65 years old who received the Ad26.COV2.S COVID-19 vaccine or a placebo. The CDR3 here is CSVERDRWPMNTEAFF. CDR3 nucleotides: TGCAGCGTTGAAAGGGACCGCTGGCCCATGAACACTGAAGCTTTCTTT.